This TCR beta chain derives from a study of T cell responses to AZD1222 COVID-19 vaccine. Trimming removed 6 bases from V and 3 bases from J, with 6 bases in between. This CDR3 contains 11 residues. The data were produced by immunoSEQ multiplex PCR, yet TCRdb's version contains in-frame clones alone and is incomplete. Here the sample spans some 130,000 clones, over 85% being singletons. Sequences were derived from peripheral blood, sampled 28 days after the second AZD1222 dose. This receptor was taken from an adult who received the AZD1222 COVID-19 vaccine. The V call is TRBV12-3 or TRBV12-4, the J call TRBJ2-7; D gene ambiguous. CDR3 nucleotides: TGTGCCAGCAGCCCCGGCTACGAGCAGTACTTC. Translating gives CASSPGYEQYF.